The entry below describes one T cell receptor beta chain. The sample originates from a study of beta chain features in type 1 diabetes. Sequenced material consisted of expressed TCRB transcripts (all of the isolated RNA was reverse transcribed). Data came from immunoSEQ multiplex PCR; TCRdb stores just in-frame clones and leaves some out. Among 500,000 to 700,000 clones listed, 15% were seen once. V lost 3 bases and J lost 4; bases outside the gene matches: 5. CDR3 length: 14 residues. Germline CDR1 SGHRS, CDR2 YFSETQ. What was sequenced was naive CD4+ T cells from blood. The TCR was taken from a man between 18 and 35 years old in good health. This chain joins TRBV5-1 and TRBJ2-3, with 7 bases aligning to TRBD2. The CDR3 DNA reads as TGCGCCAGCAGCTGGGGAGCGGGACCAGATACGCAGTATTTT. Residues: CASSWGAGPDTQYF.